The present TCR beta chain was sequenced within a study of blood T cell repertoires in COVID-19 (dated by TCRdb to between 2020 and 2021). Regarding the study in general: The collaborator samples originated in the United States, Italy and Spain and spanned the acute and convalescent phases of COVID-19. Sample metadata almost always included a de-identified subject ID, COVID-19 status, age in years and sex. The dataset comprised deeply sampled blood TCRbeta repertoires from subjects exposed to, actively infected with, or recovered from COVID-19. The material from the prospective study consisted of cDNA or gDNA derived from T cells, B-cell-depleted T cells, or PBMCs. The repertoires were made available in a free public database intended to serve as a resource for research on the immune response to SARS-CoV-2. Samples were obtained from the ongoing ImmuneRACE study (first 160 participants) and from about 1,300 subjects provided by 6 global collaborators. Where available, HLA class I and class II types were taken from metadata supplied by the sample provider and were not determined by assay-based typing. The paper's findings and limits, for the study overall: Clinical and demographic metadata were provided uncurated, with the amount varying by source and participant.

TCRbeta CDR3 regions were amplified from genomic DNA using the immunoSEQ Assay, a bias-controlled multiplex PCR. On the authors' methods: The number of nucleated cells in each sample was estimated by amplification of reference gene primers within the assay. Sequence reads were collapsed and filtered to measure the absolute abundance of every unique TCRbeta CDR3 rearrangement. Productive Simpson clonality was computed per sample as the square root of Simpson's diversity index over productive rearrangements. What TCRdb holds here is the immuneACCESS table cut down to in-frame rearrangements. Part of the clones is not present; checked against another copy, under half of the missing clones reflect an unresolved V gene, and the others are unexplained. Clonal size and the V and J genes are those of that table, whereas D and trimming came from the DNA. This sample lists 280,000 or so clones; 87% were detected once. The top ten clonotypes cover around 5.8% of the sample.

Sequences SGHTA (CDR1) and FQGNSA (CDR2) are obtained from the germline V gene. CDR3 length: 16 amino acids, cysteine to phenylalanine. Just the 48-base CDR3 DNA is kept, in frame starting at base 1. Trimming removed 1 base from V and 5 bases from J, leaving 12 bases between the germline ends. In the case of this clone: Its antigen remains unidentified. Base quality data are lacking; no much larger clone is found one base away.

Enrolling through a virtual design, the prospective study's participants ranged in age from roughly 18 to 89 years and lived across some 22 United States geographic areas. Cohort assignment in the prospective study relied on participant-reported clinical history from a screening survey and a study questionnaire. For ImmuneRACE Cohort 3, a participant was defined as recovered based on two consecutive negative NP/OP PCR tests, clearance by a healthcare professional, or resolution of symptoms. Mobile phlebotomists in the prospective study collected whole blood, serum and a nasopharyngeal or oropharyngeal swab from every participant. Additional blood draws and questionnaires over a roughly two-month period could optionally be provided by prospective study participants. Before DNA extraction, blood samples from the prospective study were shipped at room temperature or frozen.

This TCR came from a middle-aged woman who had recovered from COVID-19. The chain is made from TRBV7-2 and TRBJ1-6; there is no confident call for the D gene. The sequenced material came from PBMCs or T cells enriched from blood (not recorded which). The CDR3 sequence is CASSLVPSQNNSPLHF. The nucleotide sequence reads as follows: TGTGCCAGCAGCTTAGTTCCGTCCCAGAATAATTCACCCCTCCACTTT.